What follows are 7 T cell receptor beta chains derived from one specimen sequenced in a study of T cell changes during pregnancy in multiple sclerosis (dated by TCRdb to the late 2010s). The receptor library was made with the immunoSEQ multiplex PCR assay. Not all clones reach the TCRdb copy of this immuneACCESS table, which keeps in-frame sequences only. Checked studies attribute under half of the gap to unresolved V genes and leave the rest unexplained. The sample table holds roughly 60,000 clones, of which about nine tenths were seen once. Clones ranked in the top ten supply 1.4% of the sample. This specimen consisted of peripheral blood, obtained in the second trimester of pregnancy. All receptors derive from a female donor with multiple sclerosis, enrolled in a pregnancy study.

The chain carries TRBV15 and TRBJ1-1, with TRBD1 matching 8 bases. The CDR3 covers 14 residues. The V gene end was trimmed by 3 bases and the J gene end by 5 bases; junction bases not matched to a gene: 5. The germline V gene has CDR1 LNHNV and CDR2 YYDKDF (reference sequence). As DNA, the CDR3 is TGTGCCACCAGCAGGGACAGGGTGGGAACTGAAGCTTTCTTT. Its translation: CATSRDRVGTEAFF.

In its sample, this clone was seen once. The chain uses TRBV7-3 and TRBJ2-3; the match to TRBD2 covers 10 bases. V trimming: 5 bases; J trimming: 4 bases; junction bases outside the gene matches: 6. Germline V lookup: CDR1 SGHTA, CDR2 FQGTGA. The CDR3 has 15 amino acids. CDR3 loop: CASSLSSGSADTQYF. The CDR3 DNA follows: TGTGCCAGCAGCCTATCTAGCGGGAGTGCAGATACGCAGTATTTT.

The V call is TRBV6-5, the J call TRBJ1-2; weak D call: TRBD1 (6 bases). The CDR3 has 14 amino acids. V was cut by 10 bases and J by 7 bases, with 22 bases left in between. From germline, CDR1 is MNHEY and CDR2 SVGAGI. As DNA, the CDR3 is TGTGCCACCCTTCACCAGGGGTTAGGCGCTGGCTACACCTTC. This codes for CATLHQGLGAGYTF.

V is TRBV19 and J is TRBJ2-1, with 7 bases lining up with TRBD2. Germline CDR1 LNHDA, CDR2 SQIVND (reference sequence). V lost 3 bases, J lost 8 bases, and 10 bases stayed unmatched. The CDR3 totals 15 residues. The CDR3 bases are TGTGCCAGTAGTATCGGGGAGCTTGGGAGGGATGAGCAGTTCTTC. It translates to CASSIGELGRDEQFF.

The J gene is TRBJ2-7, the V gene TRBV2; D unclear. Germline V gene lookup returns CDR1 SNHLY and CDR2 FYNNEI. This CDR3 has 12 amino acids. With 7 bases removed from V and 4 bases from J, the gap between germline ends came to 11 bases. The CDR3 reads CASTVLPYEQYF. The CDR3, as DNA: TGTGCCAGCACCGTCCTCCCTTACGAGCAGTACTTC.

The chain recombines TRBV7-2 with TRBJ2-1, with 11 bases that match TRBD2. V gave up 1 base and J gave up 5 bases; unmatched junction bases: 10. CDR1 and CDR2 (germline): SGHTA, FQGNSA. This CDR3 is built from 18 residues. In DNA, the CDR3 is TGTGCCAGCAGCTTAGAGGGACTAGCGGACTCCAACCACAATGAGCAGTTCTTC. It encodes CASSLEGLADSNHNEQFF.

This clone has a handful of counts. The gene calls are TRBV11-3 and TRBJ2-2; D possibly corresponds to TRBD1 (5 bases). Deletions cut 6 bases from V and 5 bases from J, with 10 bases between. The CDR3 runs 13 residues. Germline V gene lookup returns CDR1 SGHNT and CDR2 YENEEA. The chain's CDR3 is CASRVRGTGELFF. The CDR3 region has the DNA TGTGCCAGCAGGGTTAGGGGAACCGGGGAGCTGTTTTTT.